The present T cell receptor beta chain was sequenced within a study of naive and memory T cell subsets. Study-wide results and limits: This RNA-based method may be sensitive to activation-related transcript changes.

TCR cDNA received a 3' ligated oligonucleotide that carried a UMI. Whole blood, 2.5 ml, came from adult healthy volunteers. The SP2 primer and nested alpha and beta constant region primers amplified ligated cDNA in four rounds. Alpha and beta constant region primers primed reverse transcription for blood and skin samples. TCRdb re-analysed the 5' RACE reads in MiXCR, keeping a single row per CDR3 protein. Found here are tens of thousands of distinct CDR3 sequences, approximately 4.8% of them singletons; the top ten hold under 0.95%. This clonotype was recorded many times. No antigen is known for it. The J segment lost 5 bases and the V segment lost 1 base, leaving 6 bases of the junction unmatched. Germline assignment: CDR1 SGHVS and CDR2 FQNEAQ. The CDR3 is 17 amino acids.

V is TRBV7-8 and J is TRBJ2-5; 14 bases line up with TRBD2. This receptor was taken from a female donor in good health. CDR3 nucleotide sequence: TGTGCCAGCAGCTTAGGGGGACTAGCGGGAGTAATGGAGACCCAGTACTTC. This sequence encodes CASSLGGLAGVMETQYF. The full variable domain, rest sourced from reference TRBV7-8 and TRBJ2-5, is GAGVSQSPRYKVAKRGQDVALRCDPISGHVSLFWYQQALGQGPEFLTYFQNEAQLDKSGLPSDRFFAERPEGSVSTLKIQRTQQEDSAVYLCASSLGGLAGVMETQYFGPGTRLLVL.